This T cell receptor (beta chain) was retrieved from a study of T cell responses to AZD1222 COVID-19 vaccine. General study points: Of spike-specific TCRs, nearly half reportedly target regions left unmutated in variants. Seropositive at baseline were only a handful of AZD1222 recipients. Among the donors, most were white British and more were female, and clonal diversity was possibly underestimated. Without day 14 samples, only post-peak T cell repertoires were studied.

Here immunoSEQ multiplex PCR was the method, and the copy in TCRdb shows in-frame clones only, minus some. The sample has roughly 110,000 clones; around 90% are singletons. Between the trimmed V and J ends, which lost 3 bases and 4 bases, there was a span of 12 bases. In germline, CDR1 is MNHEY, CDR2 SMNVEV (reference sequence). CDR3 size: 14 residues. Note on this clone: What it binds is not known.

This material consisted of peripheral blood, taken on day 0 of AZD1222 vaccination. This receptor was taken from an adult in good health. The chain has TRBV27 and TRBJ1-1; no clear D. The DNA for the CDR3 is TGTGCCAGCAGTTTCGTGGGGTTAGGCACTGAAGCTTTCTTT. This sequence encodes CASSFVGLGTEAFF.